These 25 T cell receptor beta chains share one sample of origin, sequenced in a study of blood T cell repertoires in COVID-19. The table came from immunoSEQ multiplex PCR; TCRdb's copy has only in-frame clones and leaves some out. The data show hundreds of thousands of clones, 85% seen once. Sample: peripheral blood. The receptors come from a man aged 50-60 years with active or convalescent COVID-19.

The J gene is TRBJ1-4, the V gene TRBV19, with no clear D. Deletions cut 6 bases from V and 3 bases from J, with 14 bases between. Germline V gene lookup returns CDR1 LNHDA and CDR2 SQIVND (reference sequence). CDR3 length equals 15 residues. The DNA for the CDR3 is TGTGCCAGTAGGACAATTCAGCGGGCTAATGAAAAACTGTTTTTT. Translating it yields CASRTIQRANEKLFF.

This clone was seen a single time. The J gene is TRBJ1-3, the V gene TRBV7-8; D not resolved. The CDR3 is 14 residues long. Trimming took off 3 bases at V and 2 bases at J, with 8 bases between the two ends. CDR1 and CDR2 (germline): SGHVS, FQNEAQ. In DNA, the CDR3 is TGTGCCAGCAGCTTCCGGGAACCTGGAAACACCATATATTTT. Amino acid sequence: CASSFREPGNTIYF.

V usage is TRBV5-1 and J usage is TRBJ1-4; D is perhaps TRBD1 (5 bases). CDR3 size: 15 residues. V lost 0 bases and J 8 bases, leaving 14 bases between the germline ends. Looked up from germline, CDR1 is SGHRS and CDR2 is YFSETQ. The CDR3 loop is CASSLAGGDGEKLFF. As DNA, the CDR3 is TGCGCCAGCAGCTTGGCCGGAGGGGACGGAGAAAAACTGTTTTTT. Looking up the rest from reference TRBV5-1 and TRBJ1-4 gives the full variable domain: KAGVTQTPRYLIKTRGQQVTLSCSPISGHRSVSWYQQTPGQGLQFLFEYFSETQRNKGNFPGRFSGRQFSNSRSEMNVSTLELGDSALYLCASSLAGGDGEKLFFGSGTQLSVL.

This clone was counted between two and nine times. This chain links TRBV15 with TRBJ2-7; weak D call: TRBD2 (6 bases). The CDR3 is 15 amino acids. Trimming stripped 4 bases from V and 1 base from J, with 14 bases between. Germline-derived CDR1 and CDR2 are LNHNV and YYDKDF (reference sequence). The chain's CDR3 is CATSMGGDVSYEQYF. The DNA of the CDR3 is TGTGCCACCAGCATGGGCGGGGACGTTTCCTACGAGCAGTACTTC.

The rearrangement uses TRBV5-1 and TRBJ1-1; TRBD1 is a possible D gene (5 bases). The V and J ends lost 3 bases and 0 bases respectively, with 9 bases between them. The germline CDR1 and CDR2 sequences are SGHRS and YFSETQ. This CDR3 is built from 14 residues. In nucleotides, the CDR3 is TGCGCCAGCAGCTACGGGGGAATGAACACTGAAGCTTTCTTT. Translated, it gives CASSYGGMNTEAFF.

The chain links TRBV18 to TRBJ2-3; 8 bases match TRBD2. The junction had 7 bases not matched to a gene; V was cut back by 1 base and J by 4 bases. This CDR3 is 16 amino acids long. In germline, CDR1 is KGHSH, CDR2 LQKENI. The CDR3: CASSPRAGVGADTQYF. Here the CDR3 DNA reads TGTGCCAGCTCACCACGAGCGGGAGTCGGCGCAGATACGCAGTATTTT.

CDR3 nucleotide sequence: TGTGCCAGCAGCGTAGGTCAGGCGAACACCGGGGAGCTGTTTTTT. It yields the protein CASSVGQANTGELFF. The chain uses TRBV9 and TRBJ2-2; D gene unclear. This CDR3 has 15 residues. CDR1 is SGDLS and CDR2 is YYNGEE in the germline V gene. The germline V and J ends were trimmed by 0 bases and 0 bases, with 6 bases remaining between them.

The chain is built from TRBV28 and TRBJ2-1; 7 bases fit TRBD1. V was pared by 3 bases and J by 1 base, with 15 bases of the junction left unmatched. CDR3 length equals 19 residues. Germline V gene lookup returns CDR1 MDHEN and CDR2 SYDVKM. CDR3 loop: CASSLLGALEGASYNEQFF. CDR3 nucleotides: TGTGCCAGCAGTTTGTTGGGGGCTCTTGAGGGGGCTTCCTACAATGAGCAGTTCTTC.

The genes are TRBV7-9 and TRBJ1-2; 7 nucleotides match TRBD1. V shed 5 bases and J 6 bases; nucleotides not matched to a gene: 9. Germline CDR1 and CDR2: SEHNR and FQNEAQ (reference sequence). This CDR3 has 14 amino acids. The CDR3 coding sequence is TGTGCCAGCAGCCCACCGGGACAGATGAATGGCTACACCTTC. Translation: CASSPPGQMNGYTF.

The chain uses TRBV30 and TRBJ1-2; tentative D call: TRBD1 (5 bases). Deletions cut 4 bases from V and 6 bases from J, with 12 bases between. The CDR3 is 12 amino acids. CDR1 is GTSNPN and CDR2 is SVGIG in the germline V gene (reference sequence). DNA of the CDR3: TGTGCCTGGACGGGGTGGGGGGATGGCTACACCTTC. This codes for CAWTGWGDGYTF.

V and J are TRBV10-3 and TRBJ2-2, with TRBD2 identical over 10 bases. The CDR3 runs to 19 residues. The germline CDR1 and CDR2 sequences are ENHRY and SYGVKD. V was pared by 2 bases and J by 2 bases, with 11 bases of the junction left unmatched. The CDR3 region is CAISEHVGTSDSNTGELFF. The CDR3, as DNA: TGTGCCATCAGTGAGCACGTTGGGACTAGCGACAGCAACACCGGGGAGCTGTTTTTT.

CDR3 bases: TGTGCCAGCAGCTTATTGGGACTAGCGGGACCCTACGAGCAGTACTTC. Protein: CASSLLGLAGPYEQYF. V usage is TRBV7-8 and J usage is TRBJ2-7; 13 bases fit TRBD2. Trimming cost V 2 bases and J 2 bases; bases outside gene matches: 3. This CDR3 contains 16 residues. Per the germline V gene, CDR1 is SGHVS and CDR2 is FQNEAQ.

This clone was detected a few times. V usage is TRBV5-1 and J usage is TRBJ2-1; D is unresolved. V lost 2 bases to trimming and J lost 5 bases, with 11 bases between them. Germline V gene lookup returns CDR1 SGHRS and CDR2 YFSETQ. The CDR3 contains 14 residues. CDR3 sequence (DNA): TGCGCCAGCAGCTTTAGTCCAAAAGACAATGAGCAGTTCTTC. Residues: CASSFSPKDNEQFF. The full variable domain, in which reference TRBV5-1 and TRBJ2-1 provide the parts outside the CDR3, is KAGVTQTPRYLIKTRGQQVTLSCSPISGHRSVSWYQQTPGQGLQFLFEYFSETQRNKGNFPGRFSGRQFSNSRSEMNVSTLELGDSALYLCASSFSPKDNEQFFGPGTRLTVL.

This clone has only one observation. The V gene is TRBV3-1 (or the pseudogene TRBV3-2), the J gene TRBJ2-7; TRBD2 matches 10 bases. After removal of 4 bases from V and 6 bases from J, the junction contained 6 bases not matched to a gene. CDR1 is LGHDT, CDR2 YNNKEL, per germline (reference sequence). The length of the CDR3 is 14 residues. In DNA form, the CDR3 reads TGTGCCAGCAGCCCAGCGGGAGGGCTTTCCGAGCAGTACTTC. It yields the protein CASSPAGGLSEQYF.

J is TRBJ1-2 and V is TRBV12-3 or TRBV12-4, with 7 bases that match TRBD1. CDR3 length equals 12 residues. The V gene end was trimmed by 6 bases and the J gene end by 6 bases; junction bases not matched to a gene: 4. The CDR3 DNA follows: TGTGCCAGCAGGCCCGGGACAGATGGCTACACCTTC. Translating gives CASRPGTDGYTF.

A remark on this clone: Different DNA sequences within this sample yield the same CDR3. The V call is TRBV7-9, the J call TRBJ2-7; unclear D gene. Trimming removed 0 bases from V and 0 bases from J, with 6 bases in between. This CDR3 is 14 amino acids long. The V gene's germline CDR1 is SEHNR and CDR2 FQNEAQ (reference sequence). CDR3 protein: CASSLAPSSYEQYF. The CDR3 coding sequence is TGTGCCAGCAGCTTAGCCCCGAGCTCCTACGAGCAGTACTTC.

The CDR3: CASSPTGDGNIQYF. DNA for the CDR3: TGTGCCAGCAGCCCGACAGGGGATGGAAACATTCAGTACTTC. The chain has TRBV7-8 and TRBJ2-4, with TRBD1 matching 8 bases. Germline CDR1 and CDR2: SGHVS and FQNEAQ. After removal of 5 bases from V and 6 bases from J, the junction contained 6 bases not matched to a gene. The CDR3 is 14 residues long. Filled out from reference TRBV7-8 and TRBJ2-4, the complete variable domain reads GAGVSQSPRYKVAKRGQDVALRCDPISGHVSLFWYQQALGQGPEFLTYFQNEAQLDKSGLPSDRFFAERPEGSVSTLKIQRTQQEDSAVYLCASSPTGDGNIQYFGAGTRLSVL.

Only one count was recorded for this clone. V usage is TRBV12-5 and J usage is TRBJ2-3; D remains unclear. The germline V gene has CDR1 LGHNT and CDR2 FRNRAP. The CDR3 length is 14 residues. Trimming pared 1 base from V and 0 bases from J, leaving 5 bases between. DNA for the CDR3: TGTGCTAGTGGTTTGGCTCTCAGCACAGATACGCAGTATTTT. Translation: CASGLALSTDTQYF.

The genes are TRBV6-5 and TRBJ1-2; D may be TRBD1 (6 bases). This CDR3 spans 13 amino acids. The ends were cut back, 5 bases at V and 2 bases at J, with 9 bases in the middle. Germline V lookup: CDR1 MNHEY, CDR2 SVGAGI. In DNA form, the CDR3 reads TGTGCCAGCAGTCGGACAGCGAACTATGGCTACACCTTC. It specifies CASSRTANYGYTF.

The V gene is TRBV7-9, the J gene TRBJ2-7; D is possibly TRBD1 (5 bases). The CDR3 is 12 amino acids. Germline loops: CDR1 SEHNR, CDR2 FQNEAQ (reference sequence). Deletions cut 5 bases from V and 4 bases from J, with 9 bases between. The CDR3 here is CASSHTGYEQYF. The CDR3 bases are TGTGCCAGCAGCCACACAGGTTACGAGCAGTACTTC.

The V and J genes are TRBV30 and TRBJ2-5; TRBD2 matches 7 bases. Looked up from germline, CDR1 is GTSNPN and CDR2 is SVGIG (reference sequence). The CDR3 has 13 amino acids. J gave up 4 bases and V 1 base, and 3 bases lay outside the gene matches. The CDR3 reads CAWSGSGAETQYF. The CDR3 DNA is TGTGCCTGGAGTGGAAGCGGGGCAGAGACCCAGTACTTC.

This clone has a handful of counts. The V call is TRBV7-9, the J call TRBJ2-1; TRBD2 matches 11 bases. The CDR3 is 18 amino acids. Germline loops: CDR1 SEHNR, CDR2 FQNEAQ (reference sequence). V gave up 2 bases and J gave up 9 bases; unmatched junction bases: 15. The CDR3 coding sequence is TGTGCCAGCAGCTTACCTCTCCGACTAGCGGGGTCAGTAGGTGAGCAGTTCTTC. Translation gives CASSLPLRLAGSVGEQFF.

Remarks on this clone: Other DNA sequences in the same sample also yield this CDR3. This sequence joins TRBV7-2 and TRBJ1-6; 9 nucleotides agree with TRBD1. The CDR3 contains 13 residues. Unmatched junction bases numbered 4, after V lost 9 bases and J lost 7 bases. Looked up from germline, CDR1 is SGHTA and CDR2 is FQGNSA. The chain's CDR3 is CASRGQGNSPLHF. CDR3 in DNA: TGTGCCAGTCGGGGACAGGGCAATTCACCCCTCCACTTT. The entire variable domain, with the rest obtained from reference TRBV7-2 and TRBJ1-6, is as follows: GAGVSQSPSNKVTEKGKDVELRCDPISGHTALYWYRQSLGQGLEFLIYFQGNSAPDKSGLPSDRFSAERTGGSVSTLTIQRTQQEDSAVYLCASRGQGNSPLHFGNGTRLTVT.

CDR3 coding DNA: TGTGCCAGCAGTTTAAGTCCCGGAGCCTTCTACGAGCAGTACTTC. Encoded protein: CASSLSPGAFYEQYF. The rearrangement joins TRBV9 to TRBJ2-7; D is uncertain. Germline lookup yields CDR1 SGDLS and CDR2 YYNGEE. V was pared by 5 bases and J by 3 bases, with 18 bases between. The CDR3 runs 15 residues.

The chain carries TRBV12-3 or TRBV12-4 and TRBJ1-3, with no clear D. V was trimmed by 6 bases and J by 0 bases, leaving 3 bases between them. This CDR3 has 12 amino acids. CDR3 region: CASSHSGNTIYF. Here the CDR3 DNA reads TGTGCCAGCAGCCACTCTGGAAACACCATATATTTT.